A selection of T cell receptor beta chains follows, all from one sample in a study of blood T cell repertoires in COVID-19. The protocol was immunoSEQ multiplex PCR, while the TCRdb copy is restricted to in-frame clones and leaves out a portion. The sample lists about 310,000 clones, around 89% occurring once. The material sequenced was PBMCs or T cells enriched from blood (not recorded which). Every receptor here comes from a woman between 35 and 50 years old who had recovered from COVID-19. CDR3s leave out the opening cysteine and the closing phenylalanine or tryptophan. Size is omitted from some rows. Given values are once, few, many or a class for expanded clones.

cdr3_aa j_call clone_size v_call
ASSFSGWGSYNEQF TRBJ2-1 NA TRBV18
ASKQDYEQY TRBJ2-7 NA TRBV19
ASSGRGASTGELF TRBJ2-2 once TRBV2
ASRPDRVAYEQY TRBJ2-7 NA TRBV28
ASSVASAYEQY TRBJ2-7 NA TRBV12-3/TRBV12-4
ASSPGLGYEQY TRBJ2-7 NA TRBV5-1
ASSPGLRDTQY TRBJ2-3 once TRBV7-3
ASSEWAGGWNEQF TRBJ2-1 NA TRBV25-1
ASSGRDSSYNEQF TRBJ2-1 NA TRBV27
ASSRGLAGPQETQY TRBJ2-5 NA TRBV11-3
ASSFYGTGLETQY TRBJ2-5 once TRBV7-8
ASSFQGLAGTNTGELF TRBJ2-2 NA TRBV7-2
AGPGQVSTGELF TRBJ2-2 NA TRBV21-1
ASSLSGSAGTGELF TRBJ2-2 few TRBV5-1
SGGMLAGGSGNEQF TRBJ2-1 NA TRBV29-1
ASRGGRRSYEQY TRBJ2-7 NA TRBV28
ASSSLLPLEAF TRBJ1-1 NA TRBV12-3/TRBV12-4
ASSPKDRGRNGEQY TRBJ2-7 NA TRBV3-1/TRBV3-2
ASSLGGEEQY TRBJ2-7 NA TRBV12-3/TRBV12-4
ASSPLAGKPDTQY TRBJ2-3 NA TRBV6-5
AWSGAGGLAKNIQY TRBJ2-4 NA TRBV30
ASSLGQYNEQF TRBJ2-1 NA TRBV19
ASGLDLSYEQY TRBJ2-7 NA TRBV7-9
ASSSGQGGEQF TRBJ2-1 NA TRBV19
ASSVAGGSTYEQY TRBJ2-7 NA TRBV9
ASRHGTENSPLH TRBJ1-6 NA TRBV3-1/TRBV3-2
ASSSPTPGIGYEQY TRBJ2-7 NA TRBV7-2
ASSDLTWTAIT TRBJ1-2 once TRBV25-1
ASSFLIGTDTQY TRBJ2-3 NA TRBV11-2
ASTEDRGNGYT TRBJ1-2 NA TRBV19
ASSSSAGGYVTEAF TRBJ1-1 NA TRBV6-5
AWRMPGTGTYEQY TRBJ2-7 NA TRBV30
ASGQGAFSMNTEAF TRBJ1-1 NA TRBV27
ATSDPGQGSIQY TRBJ2-4 NA TRBV24-1
ASSLTGTEAF TRBJ1-1 few TRBV9
ASSLVAAGNTIY TRBJ1-3 NA TRBV11-2
ASIPPGTDYTGELF TRBJ2-2 once TRBV9
ASRSALGPSTGELF TRBJ2-2 NA TRBV28
ASSYYRGADTEAF TRBJ1-1 once TRBV7-2
SVGSGGTDTQY TRBJ2-3 NA TRBV29-1
ASRGTGENTEAF TRBJ1-1 NA TRBV28
ASSLASPENTIY TRBJ1-3 few TRBV7-8
ASSPPGDLHYGYT TRBJ1-2 once TRBV18
ASAPGLAGGINEQF TRBJ2-1 NA TRBV27
ASSVGGLAFSYEQY TRBJ2-7 NA TRBV9
ASIGNSYEQY TRBJ2-7 NA TRBV6-5
ASSLGGLAGSTDTQY TRBJ2-3 once TRBV5-5
ASSVGSGSGDYT TRBJ1-2 NA TRBV9
ASSRGLAGVGSNEQF TRBJ2-1 NA TRBV4-2
ASSQNRGGPQH TRBJ1-5 NA TRBV4-3